The 3 T cell receptor beta chains presented below share a single source sample, sequenced in a study of CD8+CD57+ T cells in acquired aplastic anemia. Before being chosen for sequencing, patients had shown CD8+CD57+ cell expansion by flow cytometry. The template used for profiling TCR beta VDJ and CDR3 was genomic DNA. TCRdb processed the reads anew with MiXCR; each CDR3 protein has one entry. Here the sample spans 100,000 to 150,000 distinct CDR3 sequences, about 43% being singletons. The specimen was sorted CD4+, CD8+, or CD8+CD57+ T cells (not recorded which) from PBMCs. These receptors were obtained from a human donor with aplastic anemia.

The chain links TRBV29-1 to TRBJ2-7, with D perhaps matching TRBD2 (6 bases). V was shortened by 4 bases and J by 6 bases, with 16 bases between the two germline ends. This CDR3 is 13 amino acids long. Per the germline V gene, CDR1 is SQVTM and CDR2 is ANQGSEA. The CDR3 loop reads CSVVVAGSGEQYF. The CDR3 DNA is TGCAGCGTTGTGGTTGCGGGGAGTGGCGAGCAGTACTTC.

Ten or more counts support this clonotype. The V gene is TRBV2, the J gene TRBJ1-5; weak D call: TRBD1 (5 bases). From germline, CDR1 is SNHLY and CDR2 FYNNEI. V was cut by 5 bases and J by 1 base, with 15 bases left in between. The CDR3 length is 16 residues. DNA of the CDR3: TGTGCCAGCAGTACCCAAGGGAGGGGAAGCAATCAGCCCCAGCATTTT. Its translation: CASSTQGRGSNQPQHF.

V usage is TRBV15 and J usage is TRBJ2-7; D gene ambiguous. CDR1 is LNHNV and CDR2 is YYDKDF in the germline V gene (reference sequence). The CDR3 loop spans 14 amino acids. Between the trimmed V and J ends, which lost 5 bases and 2 bases, there was a span of 13 bases. The CDR3 sequence: CATSVRRAPYEQYF. Here the CDR3 DNA reads TGTGCCACCAGCGTACGAAGGGCCCCCTACGAGCAGTACTTC.